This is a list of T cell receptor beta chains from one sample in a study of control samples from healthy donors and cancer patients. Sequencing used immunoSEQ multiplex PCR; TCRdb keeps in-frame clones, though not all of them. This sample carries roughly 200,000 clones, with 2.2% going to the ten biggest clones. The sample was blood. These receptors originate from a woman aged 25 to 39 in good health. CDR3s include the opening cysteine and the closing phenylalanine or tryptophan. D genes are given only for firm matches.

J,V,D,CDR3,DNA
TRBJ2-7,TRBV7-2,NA,CASSLGHSSYEQYF,TGTGCCAGCAGCCTGGGACACTCCTCCTACGAGCAGTACTTC
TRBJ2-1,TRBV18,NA,CASSQDTGEQFF,TGTGCCAGCTCACAAGATACAGGTGAGCAGTTCTTC
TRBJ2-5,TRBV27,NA,CASSFPTTPLKTQYF,TGTGCCAGCAGTTTCCCGACAACCCCCTTGAAGACCCAGTACTTC
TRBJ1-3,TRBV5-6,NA,CASSLYVRTSGNTIYF,TGTGCCAGCAGCTTGTACGTCCGCACCTCTGGAAACACCATATATTTT
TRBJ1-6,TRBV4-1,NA,CASRQTGSGSPLHF,TGCGCCAGCAGGCAGACTGGCTCGGGGTCACCCCTCCACTTT
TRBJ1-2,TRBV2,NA,CASSEAEGRNYGYTF,TGTGCCAGCAGTGAAGCGGAGGGCAGGAACTATGGCTACACCTTC
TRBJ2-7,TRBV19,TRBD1,CASSGQGGGEQYF,TGTGCCAGTAGCGGACAGGGGGGTGGCGAGCAGTACTTC
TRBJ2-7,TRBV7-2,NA,CASSYNRYEQYF,TGTGCCAGCAGCTATAACAGGTACGAGCAGTACTTC
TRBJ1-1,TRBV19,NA,CASSIVEGKMNTEAFF,TGTGCCAGTAGTATAGTAGAGGGAAAGATGAACACTGAAGCTTTCTTT
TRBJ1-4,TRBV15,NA,CATSRDGGVQGLNEKLFF,TGTGCCACCAGCAGAGATGGGGGGGTACAGGGTCTCAATGAAAAACTGTTTTTT
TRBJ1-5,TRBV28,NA,CASSFPQPQHF,TGTGCCAGCAGTTTCCCTCAGCCCCAGCATTTT
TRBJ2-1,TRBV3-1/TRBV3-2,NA,CASSQDLAYNEQFF,TGTGCCAGCAGCCAAGATTTGGCTTACAATGAGCAGTTCTTC
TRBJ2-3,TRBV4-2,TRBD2,CASSPPTGRGNTDTQYF,TGTGCCAGCAGCCCTCCTACGGGGCGGGGGAACACAGATACGCAGTATTTT
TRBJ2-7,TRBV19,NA,CASSILDRNYEQYF,TGTGCCAGTAGTATTTTGGACAGAAACTACGAGCAGTACTTC
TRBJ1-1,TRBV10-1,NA,CASSSYTEAFF,TGCGCCAGCAGTTCTTACACTGAAGCTTTCTTT
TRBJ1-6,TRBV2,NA,CASRGTGAGNSPLHF,TGTGCCAGCAGGGGCACGGGGGCTGGTAATTCACCCCTCCACTTT
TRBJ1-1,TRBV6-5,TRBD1,CASSYSIGQGNTEAFF,TGTGCCAGCAGTTACTCGATTGGACAGGGGAACACTGAAGCTTTCTTT
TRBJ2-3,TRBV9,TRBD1,CASQSWGQGITDTQYF,TGTGCCAGCCAGAGCTGGGGACAGGGTATCACAGATACGCAGTATTTT
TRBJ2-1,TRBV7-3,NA,CASSFLSGLEQFF,TGTGCCAGCAGCTTTCTATCTGGTTTGGAGCAGTTCTTC
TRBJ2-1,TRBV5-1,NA,CASSKQSSYNEQFF,TGCGCCAGCAGCAAACAGAGCTCCTACAATGAGCAGTTCTTC
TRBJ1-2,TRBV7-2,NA,CASSSGILQGHYGYTF,TGTGCCAGCAGCTCCGGGATACTACAGGGACACTATGGCTACACCTTC
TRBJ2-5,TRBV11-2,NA,CASSLVIKAQYF,TGTGCCAGCAGCTTAGTCATAAAGGCCCAGTACTTC
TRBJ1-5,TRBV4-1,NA,CASSQEDRYNQPQHF,TGCGCCAGCAGCCAGGAAGACAGGTACAATCAGCCCCAGCATTTT
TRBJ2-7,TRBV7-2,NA,CASSSSSSRYEQYF,TGTGCCAGCAGCTCCTCTAGTTCGCGGTACGAGCAGTACTTC
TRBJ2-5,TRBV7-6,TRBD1,CASSHRGLETQYF,TGTGCCAGCAGCCACAGGGGTCTGGAGACCCAGTACTTC
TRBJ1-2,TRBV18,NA,CASSKGSPQDYGYTF,TGTGCCAGCTCGAAAGGTTCGCCCCAGGACTATGGCTACACCTTC
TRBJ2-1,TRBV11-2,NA,CASSLEAGWGSNNEQFF,TGTGCCAGCAGCTTAGAGGCGGGTTGGGGCAGTAACAATGAGCAGTTCTTC
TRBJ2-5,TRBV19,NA,CASSARDFVETQYF,TGTGCCAGTAGTGCCAGGGACTTCGTCGAGACCCAGTACTTC
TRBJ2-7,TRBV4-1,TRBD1,CASSQRWGSDRGRPYSYEQYF,TGCGCCAGCAGCCAAAGATGGGGTTCGGACAGGGGGCGACCCTATTCCTACGAGCAGTACTTC
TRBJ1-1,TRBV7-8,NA,CASSAARGTEAFF,TGTGCCAGCAGCGCGGCGCGGGGCACTGAAGCTTTCTTT
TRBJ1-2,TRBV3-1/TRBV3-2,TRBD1,CASSHNAGTGIDGYTF,TGTGCCAGCAGCCATAATGCCGGGACAGGGATCGATGGCTACACCTTC
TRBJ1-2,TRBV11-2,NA,CASSPQGNYGYTF,TGTGCCAGCAGCCCACAGGGTAACTATGGCTACACCTTC
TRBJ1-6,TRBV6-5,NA,CASSYFRGQSPLHF,TGTGCCAGCAGTTACTTCAGGGGTCAGTCACCCCTCCACTTT
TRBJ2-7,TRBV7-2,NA,CASSLVAEQYF,TGTGCCAGCAGCTTAGTTGCCGAGCAGTACTTC
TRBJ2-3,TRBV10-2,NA,CASSEDRRTDTQYF,TGCGCCAGCAGTGAAGACCGTCGCACAGATACGCAGTATTTT
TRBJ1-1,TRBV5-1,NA,CASSLADTEAFF,TGCGCCAGCAGCCTGGCAGACACTGAAGCTTTCTTT
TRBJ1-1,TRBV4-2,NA,CASSQGGLGLNTEAFF,TGTGCCAGCAGCCAAGGAGGGCTGGGGCTGAACACTGAAGCTTTCTTT
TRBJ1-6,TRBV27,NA,CASRGGWSSPLHF,TGTGCCAGCAGGGGGGGGTGGAGTTCACCCCTCCACTTT
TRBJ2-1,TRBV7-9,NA,CASSLGVNEQFF,TGTGCCAGCAGCTTAGGGGTTAATGAGCAGTTCTTC
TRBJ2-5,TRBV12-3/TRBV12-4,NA,CASSFPGAETQYF,TGTGCCAGCAGTTTTCCCGGGGCAGAGACCCAGTACTTC
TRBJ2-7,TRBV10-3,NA,CAISDGSGYEQYF,TGTGCCATCAGTGATGGCAGCGGGTACGAGCAGTACTTC
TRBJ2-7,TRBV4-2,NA,CASSQDGFDEQYF,TGTGCCAGCAGCCAAGATGGGTTCGACGAGCAGTACTTC
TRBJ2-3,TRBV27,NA,CASSLLTDTDTQYF,TGTGCCAGCAGTCTACTGACAGACACAGATACGCAGTATTTT
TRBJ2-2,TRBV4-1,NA,CASSPPLGTGELFF,TGCGCCAGCAGCCCCCCCCTCGGCACCGGGGAGCTGTTTTTT
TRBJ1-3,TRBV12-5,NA,CASGLGGLLANTIYF,TGTGCTAGTGGTTTGGGGGGGCTTTTGGCGAACACCATATATTTT
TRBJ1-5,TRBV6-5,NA,CASLPSDDSNQPQHF,TGTGCCAGCCTCCCCTCGGACGATAGCAATCAGCCCCAGCATTTT
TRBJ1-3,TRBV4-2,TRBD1,CASSLFGTEYPPFFSGNTIYF,TGTGCCAGCAGCCTGTTCGGGACAGAATACCCTCCTTTTTTCTCTGGAAACACCATATATTTT
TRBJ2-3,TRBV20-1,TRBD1,CSASVGQGSHTQYF,TGCAGTGCTAGTGTTGGACAGGGGTCACATACGCAGTATTTT
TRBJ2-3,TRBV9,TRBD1,CASSPRQGARDTQYF,TGTGCCAGCAGCCCGAGACAGGGGGCGCGTGATACGCAGTATTTT
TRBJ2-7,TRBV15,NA,CATSRDLGGHYEQYF,TGTGCCACCAGCAGAGATCTGGGGGGCCACTACGAGCAGTACTTC
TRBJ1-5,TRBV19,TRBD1,CASSKGQGTNQPQHF,TGTGCCAGTAGTAAGGGACAGGGTACGAATCAGCCCCAGCATTTT
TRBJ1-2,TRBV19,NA,CASSPRRSGGGGIYGYTF,TGTGCCAGTAGTCCACGCCGTTCCGGAGGGGGGGGGATCTATGGCTACACCTTC
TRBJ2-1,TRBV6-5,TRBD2,CASSPGGSSYNEQFF,TGTGCCAGCAGTCCGGGGGGGAGCTCCTACAATGAGCAGTTCTTC
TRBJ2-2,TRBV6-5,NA,CASSYSNPGGTGELFF,TGTGCCAGCAGTTACTCAAACCCAGGGGGGACCGGGGAGCTGTTTTTT
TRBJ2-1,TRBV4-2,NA,CASSQDRIIDEQFF,TGTGCCAGCAGCCAAGATCGAATAATCGATGAGCAGTTCTTC
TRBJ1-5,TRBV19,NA,CASALTHYSNQPQHF,TGTGCCAGTGCCCTGACCCATTATAGCAATCAGCCCCAGCATTTT
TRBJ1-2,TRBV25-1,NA,CATLQAPYGYTF,TGTGCCACCCTACAGGCCCCCTATGGCTACACCTTC
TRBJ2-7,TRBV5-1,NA,CASSLVPDTSYEQYF,TGCGCCAGCAGCTTGGTTCCGGACACTTCCTACGAGCAGTACTTC
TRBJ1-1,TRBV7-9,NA,CASSPPARGTEAFF,TGTGCCAGCAGCCCCCCCGCGAGGGGCACTGAAGCTTTCTTT
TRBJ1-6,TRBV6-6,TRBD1,CASSRQGRRSPLHF,TGTGCCAGCAGCCGACAGGGACGGAGGTCACCCCTCCACTTT